This TCR beta chain derives from a study of Graves' ophthalmopathy and Graves' hyperthyroidism (dated by TCRdb to 2016 to 2019). Study-wide context: Peripheral blood samples were taken at the time of initial diagnosis, before any treatment was given. T-cell repertoires of thyroid tissue and blood were compared in a handful of hyperthyroidism patients. To tell Graves' ophthalmopathy apart from Graves' hyperthyroidism, and to predict which patients would progress to ophthalmopathy, the study relied on TCR beta repertoire signatures. A discovery set of 100 patients (more than 40 ophthalmopathy, some 58 stable hyperthyroidism) was enrolled to explore V-J signatures distinguishing ophthalmopathy from hyperthyroidism. For training and testing, the roughly 100 patients in the discovery cohort were randomly divided in a 7:3 ratio. For independent validation, a separate cohort was made up of 18 hyperthyroidism patients plus 17 patients who later progressed from hyperthyroidism to ophthalmopathy. After sampling, hyperthyroidism patients received methimazole starting at 30 mg daily, and ophthalmopathy patients received high-dose intravenous methylprednisolone. In total, 120 to 150 blood samples were TCR-sequenced: around 42 ophthalmopathy, around 75 hyperthyroidism and 17 hyperthyroidism-to-ophthalmopathy patients. Summary of the overall study and its limitations: In validation, the model predicted ophthalmopathy progression with more than 55% sensitivity and approximately 75% specificity; some twelve predicted patients were CT-confirmed with GO in a median of around 6 months. In cross-validation, the 13-signature model distinguished ophthalmopathy from stable hyperthyroidism with just over 85% sensitivity and about 81% specificity, while in the test set the corresponding values were 80% and 75%. Most expanded thyroid clonotypes with frequency above 0.001 were also detected in blood, suggesting blood repertoires may reflect the thyroid immune response. No statistical method was used to predetermine the sample size, and group allocation was not hidden from the investigators.

For repertoire sequencing, the TCR beta CDR3 regions were amplified from RNA transcripts. A first-round RT-PCR used HTBI primers with the Qiagen OneStep RT-PCR kit, followed by a second-round multiplex PCR, size selection and purification. Sequencing of the libraries was carried out on an Illumina HiSeq2000 in paired-end mode with 100 bp reads. On the authors' methods: Reads were processed with SOAPnuke, discarding reads with adapters, uncalled bases, mean Phred below 15, or no exact constant-primer or identifier match. High-quality paired reads were merged with COPE v1.2.5. Clonotypes were defined as unique nucleotide sequences and were aligned to IMGT TRB V, D and J references using MiTCR v1.1. Analysis was restricted to V-J combinations with a frequency above 0.0001, which covered 99.2% of repertoires. A TCR clonal expansion and chaos score per V-J combination was defined as the ratio of F50 clonal expansion to chaos observed in the TCRdist matrix. Welch's t-statistics and random forest were used to reduce the features to some 13 V-J combinations, which were then used as input to a naive Bayes classifier. Thyroid-blood repertoire similarity was quantified with the Morisita-Horn index. TCRdb reanalyzed the raw reads on its own, using fastp at Q25 for trimming and MiXCR for clone calling, and kept in-frame beta chains. Rows are combined by CDR3 protein, so each entry shows the most common genes and DNA. What appears here as the V and J calls and clone size reflects TCRdb's work, not the paper's. Recorded for this sample are 150,000 to 200,000 distinct CDR3 sequences; 30% to 45% of them occurred a single time. Approximately 5.5% of the sample rests with the top ten.

The ophthalmopathy patients had moderately to severely active disease, with a Clinical Activity Score of 3 or higher, a NOSPECS grade of 4 or higher, and a disease duration of less than 3 months. Anyone with other autoimmune diseases, uncontrolled infections, pregnancy or lactation was excluded from the study. Diagnosis relied on clinical symptoms, serum thyroxine, TRAb, thyroid ultrasound and orbital computed tomography. PBMCs were isolated from roughly 10 ml of fresh peripheral blood by Ficoll-Paque density gradient centrifugation. Trizol reagent was used to extract the total RNA, and its quality was then checked on an Agilent 2100 Bioanalyzer. This clonotype was counted ten times or more. Its antigen is not yet known. The input lacks base qualities; no much larger clone sits a single base away. Counted from cysteine to phenylalanine, this CDR3 has 10 amino acids. CDR3 DNA is the only sequence kept; it has 30 bases, read in frame from the first base. CDR1 and CDR2, per the germline V gene (reference sequence), are GTSNPN and SVGIG. Trimming removed 3 bases from V and 3 bases from J, leaving 2 bases between the germline ends.

Recombination linked TRBV30 to TRBJ1-2, with an unclear D gene assignment. The sample taken for sequencing was peripheral blood. This clonotype was sampled from a woman between 40 and 50 years old with Graves' ophthalmopathy. Donor details come from another sample of the same person, matched by shared clones. In nucleotides, the sequence is TGTGCCTGGAGGGACTATGGCTACACCTTC. This gives the protein CAWRDYGYTF.